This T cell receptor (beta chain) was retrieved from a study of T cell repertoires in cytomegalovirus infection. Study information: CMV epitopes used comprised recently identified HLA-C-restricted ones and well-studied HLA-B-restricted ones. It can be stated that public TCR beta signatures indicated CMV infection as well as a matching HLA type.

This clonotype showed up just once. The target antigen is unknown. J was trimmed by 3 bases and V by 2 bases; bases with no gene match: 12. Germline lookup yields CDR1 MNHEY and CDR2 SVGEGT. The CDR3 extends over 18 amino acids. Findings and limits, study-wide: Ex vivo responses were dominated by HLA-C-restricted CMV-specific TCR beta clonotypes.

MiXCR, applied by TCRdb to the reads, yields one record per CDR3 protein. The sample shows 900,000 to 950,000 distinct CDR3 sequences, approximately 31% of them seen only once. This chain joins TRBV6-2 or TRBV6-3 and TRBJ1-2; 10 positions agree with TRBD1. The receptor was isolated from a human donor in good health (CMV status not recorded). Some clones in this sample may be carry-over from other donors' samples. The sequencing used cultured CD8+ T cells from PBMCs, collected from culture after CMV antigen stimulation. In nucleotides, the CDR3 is TGTGCCAGCAGTTACCCCCTGCCGCGGGACAGGGGCGACTATGGCTACACCTTC. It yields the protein CASSYPLPRDRGDYGYTF.